This entry concerns a single TCR beta chain. Its antigen is currently unknown. The data were taken from a study of cytomegalovirus exposure and HLA in healthy donors. The study, taken as a whole, reports: Overall, around 160 TCR beta chains were annotated as cytomegalovirus-associated. Generally TCR sequences proved uncommon, though certain public TCRs appeared in numerous donors.

Some clones are missing from TCRdb's copy, which holds only in-frame ones; the method was immunoSEQ multiplex PCR. Here the sample spans about 220,000 clones, around 87% being singletons. This receptor was obtained from a man younger than 30 in good health and CMV-seronegative. The material sequenced was PBMCs.

The CDR3 region is CASSLGSANYGYTF. In DNA, the CDR3 is TGCGCCAGCAGCTTGGGCTCAGCTAACTATGGCTACACCTTC. The chain employs TRBV5-1 and TRBJ1-2; D is undetermined. CDR3 length equals 14 residues. Between the trimmed V and J ends, which lost 0 bases and 0 bases, there was a span of 6 bases. Per the germline V gene, CDR1 is SGHRS and CDR2 is YFSETQ.